A single sample is the source of the 15 T cell receptor beta chains below, sequenced in a study of cytomegalovirus exposure and HLA in healthy donors. The PCR had 60 Vbeta and 13 Jbeta primers. Profiling relied on immunoSEQ multiplex PCR, and the TCRdb table lists in-frame clones only, not all of them. The data show 60,000 to 75,000 clones, approximately 71% seen once. Sequenced input: PBMCs. These receptors all come from a man aged 50-59 years in good health and CMV-seronegative.

In this sample, this clone is medium-sized (0.01 to 0.1%). V and J are TRBV10-3 and TRBJ1-3; D gene uncertain. CDR3 length equals 15 residues. CDR1 is ENHRY and CDR2 is SYGVKD in the germline V gene. Trimming left V 8 bases short and J 2 bases short, with 16 bases between. The CDR3 reads CAIGVGGPTGNTIYF. In DNA, the CDR3 is TGTGCCATCGGCGTTGGAGGGCCTACTGGAAACACCATATATTTT.

J is TRBJ1-4 and V is TRBV7-9; the match to TRBD1 covers 9 bases. Trimming took 4 bases from V and 8 from J; bases not matched to a gene: 11. CDR1 SEHNR and CDR2 FQNEAQ come from the germline V gene (reference sequence). This CDR3 region has 16 residues. DNA of the CDR3: TGTGCCAGCAGCTCAGGGTTGCGGGACAGGGTGGAAAAACTGTTTTTT. It yields the protein CASSSGLRDRVEKLFF.

The chain combines TRBV6-5 with TRBJ2-1; tentatively, D is TRBD1 (5 bases). Germline CDR1 and CDR2: MNHEY and SVGAGI. V dropped 6 bases and J dropped 0 bases, with 12 bases sitting between them. The CDR3 is 15 amino acids. The CDR3 sequence is CASSRGHHSYNEQFF. DNA of the CDR3: TGTGCCAGCAGCCGCGGACACCACTCCTACAATGAGCAGTTCTTC.

The chain combines TRBV18 with TRBJ1-6, with 10 bases identical to TRBD1. Losses at the gene ends were 3 bases for V and 10 bases for J; bases not matched to a gene: 6. This CDR3 has 15 residues. In germline, CDR1 is KGHSH, CDR2 LQKENI. CDR3 nucleotides: TGTGCCAGCTCACCCCGGGACAGGGGTGGATCACCCCTCCACTTT. Residues: CASSPRDRGGSPLHF.

The genes are TRBV18 and TRBJ2-5; 9 bases line up with TRBD1. The CDR3 contains 13 residues. Germline values: CDR1 KGHSH, CDR2 LQKENI. The V gene end was trimmed by 9 bases and the J gene end by 5 bases; junction bases not matched to a gene: 7. Here the CDR3 DNA reads TGTGCCAGTAACACAGGGGGCAGGGAGACCCAGTACTTC. The encoded protein is CASNTGGRETQYF.

The chain joins TRBV5-4 to TRBJ1-6; TRBD1 aligns across 7 bases. V gave up 4 bases and J gave up 5 bases; unmatched junction bases: 6. The CDR3 has 15 amino acids. CDR1 SGHNT and CDR2 YYREEE come from the germline V gene (reference sequence). Here the CDR3 DNA reads TGTGCCAGCAGCCCGTGGGACAGCCATAATTCACCCCTCCACTTT. This encodes CASSPWDSHNSPLHF.

In its sample, this clone was seen a few times. The chain combines TRBV9 with TRBJ2-5; 15 positions agree with TRBD2. CDR3 size: 18 residues. CDR1 and CDR2 from the germline V gene are SGDLS and YYNGEE. Germline trimming cut 5 bases from V and 2 bases from J; bases unmatched to any gene: 10. CDR3 sequence reads: CASSDGTSGGSLQETQYF. The DNA of the CDR3 is TGTGCCAGCAGTGACGGGACTAGCGGGGGGTCACTTCAAGAGACCCAGTACTTC. The full variable domain, its missing parts supplied by reference TRBV9 and TRBJ2-5, is DSGVTQTPKHLITATGQRVTLRCSPRSGDLSVYWYQQSLDQGLQFLIQYYNGEERAKGNILERFSAQQFPDLHSELNLSSLELGDSALYFCASSDGTSGGSLQETQYFGPGTRLLVL.

The gene calls are TRBV29-1 and TRBJ1-4; perhaps TRBD1 as D (6 bases). The length of the CDR3 is 14 residues. Germline CDR1 SQVTM, CDR2 ANQGSEA. V was pared by 5 bases and J by 7 bases, with 17 bases between. Here the CDR3 DNA reads TGCAGCGTTCTTCGGGGGGCTGAATCTGAAAAACTGTTTTTT. This translates into CSVLRGAESEKLFF.

This chain connects TRBV5-1 to TRBJ1-2; 8 nucleotides line up with TRBD1. This CDR3 is 15 amino acids long. The V and J ends lost 4 bases and 4 bases, in that order; junction bases with no gene match: 9. In germline, CDR1 is SGHRS, CDR2 YFSETQ. CDR3 protein: CASSGGTGIAYGYTF. For the CDR3, the DNA is TGCGCCAGCAGCGGCGGGACAGGAATCGCCTATGGCTACACCTTC.

This clone was seen only a few times. This chain connects TRBV2 to TRBJ2-7; 7 bases fit TRBD1. The junction had 4 bases not matched to a gene; V was cut back by 3 bases and J by 2 bases. This CDR3 region has 14 residues. Germline CDR1 is SNHLY and CDR2 is FYNNEI. DNA for the CDR3: TGTGCCAGCAGTGATACAGGGGTAACCTACGAGCAGTACTTC. Residues: CASSDTGVTYEQYF.

The rearrangement links TRBV6-1 to TRBJ2-3, with D possibly being TRBD1 (6 bases). Germline V gene data show CDR1 as MNHNS and CDR2 as SASEGT. Trimming pared 3 bases from V and 2 bases from J, leaving 12 bases between. This CDR3 has 15 residues. This CDR3 reads CASSDWGRDTDTQYF. The CDR3 region has the DNA TGTGCCAGCAGTGACTGGGGGCGCGACACAGATACGCAGTATTTT.

This rearrangement joins TRBV5-1 to TRBJ2-1; D is undetermined. The CDR3 runs 15 residues. Germline assignment: CDR1 SGHRS and CDR2 YFSETQ. V gave up 0 bases and J gave up 0 bases, with 7 bases separating them. CDR3 loop: CASSLGQNSYNEQFF. The CDR3 DNA follows: TGCGCCAGCAGCTTGGGGCAGAACTCCTACAATGAGCAGTTCTTC.

This clone was seen once. The chain links TRBV10-2 to TRBJ1-5; D is unresolved. This CDR3 is built from 13 residues. V lost 4 bases and J lost 3, with 7 bases in between. CDR1 is WSHSY, CDR2 SAAADI, per germline. CDR3 nucleotide sequence: TGCGCCAGCAGTGTCCTATACAATCAGCCCCAGCATTTT. Residues: CASSVLYNQPQHF.

J is TRBJ2-4 and V is TRBV30; TRBD2 matches at 7 bases. Germline assignment: CDR1 GTSNPN and CDR2 SVGIG (reference sequence). CDR3 length equals 13 residues. V was pared by 5 bases and J by 3 bases, with 4 bases of the junction left unmatched. CDR3 loop: CAWGGEGKNIQYF. For the CDR3, the DNA is TGTGCCTGGGGCGGGGAGGGCAAAAACATTCAGTACTTC.

V gene TRBV18 combines with J gene TRBJ2-1, with a tentative D call TRBD1 (6 bases). Germline V gene sequence: CDR1 KGHSH, CDR2 LQKENI. Deletions cut 3 bases from V and 15 bases from J, with 15 bases between. CDR3 length equals 12 residues. The CDR3 DNA reads TGTGCCAGCTCACCCGCCTGGGGGCAGTTGTTCTTC. It yields the protein CASSPAWGQLFF.